This TCR beta chain emerged from a study of cytomegalovirus exposure and HLA in healthy donors (TCRdb year 2017). As for the study more broadly: An earlier analysis of roughly 610 of the donors reported over 250 Gb of sequence data and 100 million to 120 million unique TCR beta sequences obtained from around 180 million T cells. Around 330 gigabases of sequencing data and around 90 million unique TCR sequences made up an early release that covered 500 to 650 HLA-typed donors. Among the roughly 390 genotyped donors, under 90% belonged to the genetic ancestry cluster associated with self-reported Caucasian donors. The study was designed to test whether signatures of past pathogen exposure could be identified by cataloging public T cell receptors. The T cell repertoires of some 670 subjects were profiled by immunosequencing and related to cytomegalovirus serostatus. In addition to the first cohort of approximately 650 subjects, a separate validation cohort of around 110 different subjects was used. The study combined high-throughput TCR immunosequencing, statistical association of individual TCRs with disease status, and machine learning to predict cytomegalovirus infection status. To study patterns of TCR occurrence, a later analysis re-analyzed previously published TCR beta repertoires from just over 650 donors and added high-resolution HLA genotyping. Rather than drawing on any new phenotypic data, the later analysis identified candidate immune exposures from TCR beta sequences and the way those sequences occurred across donors. To decide whether each TCR beta V gene segment behaved as functional or pseudogenic, an earlier analysis of approximately 620 of the donors relied on high-throughput TCR beta sequencing. Donor age, sex, ethnicity and CMV serostatus were collected together with the repertoire data. A later genetic analysis used genome-wide SNP genotypes for 398 of the 666 donors, treating that subset as a discovery cohort. Every discovery cohort repertoire had been produced on one sequencing platform. HLA typing included class I and class II loci at four-digit resolution. The number of typed donors differed by locus: about 629-640 for A, B, C, DRB1 and DQB1; 500 to 550 for DQA1; about 600 for DPA1; and approximately 450 for DPB1. Roughly 5 DR-DQ haplotypes were handled as single units for association and clustering because linkage in the cohort was strong. Among about 370 genotyped donors of the cohort, an average of roughly 230,000 unique TCR beta nucleotide sequences was sequenced per donor, of which about 19% were non-productive.

The library came from the immunoSEQ multiplex PCR assay. The multiplex PCR relied on a mix of 60 forward primers for TCR Vbeta segments and 13 reverse primers for TCR Jbeta segments. Amplification of the CDR3 region of rearranged TCR beta genes was performed with a multiplex PCR assay on genomic DNA. Amplified TCR beta libraries were sequenced as 87-base-pair reads on the Illumina HiSeq System. Regarding the original processing steps: A later analysis tallied around 80 million unique TCR beta chains across the approximately 670 repertoires, and about 12 million of those chains were shared by two or more donors. Raw reads were error-corrected and collapsed into unique sequences with a nearest-neighbor algorithm that merged closely related sequences to remove PCR and sequencing errors. CDR3 sequences were aligned to IMGT reference sequences to assign V, D and J gene segments. Each retained sequence needed at least a six-nucleotide match to both a V gene segment and a J gene segment. A rearrangement counted as productive if the CDR3 had no stop codons and remained in frame with V and J, and every other rearrangement counted as non-productive. Following IMGT convention, CDR3 was defined as the stretch from the second conserved V-encoded cysteine up to the conserved J-encoded phenylalanine. The earlier analysis of 587 of the donors excluded sequences that lacked an unambiguous match to a single V gene segment. In an earlier analysis of roughly 600 of the donors, a V segment was called functional when productive rearrangements were above 56.7%, and segregating when the standard deviation between donors exceeded 5%. A statistical classification framework was built for diagnosing cytomegalovirus status from the catalog of TCR beta chain sequences. V and J gene assignment, in a later analysis, came from comparing TCR nucleotide sequences with IMGT/GENE-DB human TR gene sequences. The TCRdist pipeline was used in a later analysis to assign CDR3 sequences and most-parsimonious VDJ recombination scenarios. In a later analysis, each TCR beta chain was defined by its CDR3 amino acid sequence together with its V-gene family, and reads without a unique V-gene family were excluded. A later analysis removed several hundred highly shared, low-generation-probability nucleotide sequences to deal with suspected cross-contamination and a sequencing artifact. In a later analysis, a clonal expansion index was calculated for each public chain from normalized within-repertoire ranks of inferred template counts. In a later analysis, generation probabilities were computed using a VDJ recombination model fitted to out-of-frame rearrangements, and the results were checked against IGoR. A later analysis scored TCR-TCR, TCR-HLA and TCR-CMV co-occurrence with hypergeometric tests, applying a repertoire-size bias correction to TCR pairs. A later analysis estimated false discovery rates by permuting HLA or CMV assignments 20 times. In a later analysis, co-occurring TCRs were grouped with DBSCAN, and TCRdist sequence similarity was added when clustering was performed within HLA-allele-positive subsets. Co-occurrence clustering excluded repertoires with fewer than 30,000 or more than 120,000 public chains, plus five with anomalous nucleotide sharing. This is the immuneACCESS table as TCRdb keeps it, with only in-frame sequences that have V and J called. A part of the clones is gone; compared with another copy, unresolved V genes explain less than half, and the rest is unexplained. V and J calls and clone size are as listed in that table; D and trimming were resolved from the DNA. The table for this sample lists roughly 200,000 clones; about 90% of them were counted only once. The ten largest make up around 1% of the sample.

This clone was detected once. Its recognized antigen is unknown. No base qualities exist here, and no much larger clone lies one base off it. The cohort comprised 666 healthy bone marrow donors. All cohort members were sampled while nominally healthy, although unrecorded immune exposures were likely present. The donor was CMV seronegative and was included in the group of a few hundred seronegative cohort members. A peripheral blood sample was provided by each donor, and peripheral blood mononuclear cells were used for TCR beta sequencing. The Qiagen DNeasy Blood Extraction Kit was used to extract genomic DNA from the blood cell samples. Study-level results and caveats: A further reported finding was that TCR beta sequences accurately predicted the HLA-A and HLA-B alleles for most subjects in the first cohort. While some public TCRs were present in many individuals, most TCR sequences turned up only very rarely across donors. Three of the identified cytomegalovirus-associated TCR beta chains were confirmed in vitro to be specific for cytomegalovirus antigens. A later analysis associated approximately 17,000 TCR beta sequences with specific HLA alleles at a false discovery rate of 0.05. Most CMV-associated TCR beta chains appeared to be HLA-restricted in a later analysis, and the HLA associations seemed to be driven largely by CMV exposure. Only TCR beta chains were sequenced in this cohort, and the absence of alpha or paired-chain data limited detectable features. Because HLA typing was unavailable for some donors at each locus, only the typed subset was used in association tests. Cytomegalovirus status was reported to be diagnosed by the classifier with high specificity and sensitivity in both the original and validation cohorts. Correlated functional status among segregating V segments might be attributable to linkage disequilibrium, but an unknown experimental factor could not be ruled out. The authors suggested that the approach could potentially be extended to other disease states and immunological phenotypes. In an earlier analysis of about 540 of the donors, most TCR beta V segments were observed in productive rearrangements about 90% or about 30% of the time, broadly matching IMGT annotations. Sequencing depth was assumed to be roughly uniform across donors in the presence/absence analyses, though that assumption may not hold. Compared with equally common non-associated chains, HLA-associated TCR beta chains in a later analysis were more clonally expanded and had lower generation probabilities. According to a later analysis, parvovirus B19, influenza, CMV and Epstein-Barr virus appeared linked to several top co-occurrence clusters. A cluster of highly shared sequence variants was judged likely to be a technical artifact of the sequencing pipeline. In a later genetic analysis, fewer N-insertions in productive TCRs were reported among donors in an Asian-associated ancestry cluster than the roughly 700-donor mean. In a later analysis, the rate of TCR association differed among HLA loci, with DRB1 alleles having the most associated TCRs and HLA-C alleles having the fewest. For the cohort, immune exposure information was limited to CMV serostatus. The study gave a list of 150 to 200 TCR beta chains associated with cytomegalovirus. V-gene and J-gene trimming of TCR beta chains was associated with a missense DCLRE1C variant in a later genetic analysis, and the association was replicated in an independent cohort. Because counts were too low, roughly 16 rarely observed V segments, including chromosome 9 orphons, were left out of the earlier analysis of a few hundred of the donors. Strong co-occurrence of HLA alleles, especially DR and DQ, made assigning TCR associations to individual alleles difficult.

The sequencing sample was made of PBMCs. The receptor was isolated from a boy between 2 and 10 years old in good health and CMV-seronegative.

The CDR3 is CASSLPTWLLNPRANYGYTF. In nucleotide form, the sequence is TGTGCCAGCAGTCTTCCCACGTGGCTCTTAAACCCGCGGGCTAACTATGGCTACACCTTC. The chain was built from TRBV7-6 and TRBJ1-2; there is no confident call for the D gene. From the germline V gene, CDR1 is SGHVS and CDR2 is FNYEAQ. The CDR3 spans 20 residues, from the cysteine through the phenylalanine. The read is trimmed to its CDR3 DNA, 60 bases read in frame from base 1. V was cut back by 6 bases and J by 0 bases, leaving a gap of 29 bases between them. The reference TRBV7-6 and TRBJ1-2 proteins fill in what lies around the CDR3, so the full variable domain reads GAGVSQSPRYKVTKRGQDVALRCDPISGHVSLYWYRQALGQGPEFLTYFNYEAQQDKSGLPNDRFSAERPEGSISTLTIQRTEQRDSAMYRCASSLPTWLLNPRANYGYTFGSGTRLTVV.